This T cell receptor beta chain is from a study of blood T cell repertoires in COVID-19. Using immunoSEQ multiplex PCR, the repertoire was profiled, and TCRdb retains in-frame clones only, with some absent. The sample includes over 85,000 clones, 65% to 90% seen only once; the top ten take 3.8%. Germline-derived CDR1 and CDR2 are MNHEY and SVGAGI. V shed 4 bases and J 4 bases; nucleotides not matched to a gene: 6. The CDR3 runs 14 residues. Sequenced material: peripheral blood. The sequence came from a man aged 55 to 70 with acute or convalescent COVID-19. J is TRBJ2-7 and V is TRBV6-5; the match to TRBD2 covers 8 bases. CDR3 amino acids: CASSSQRELYEQYF. CDR3 DNA: TGTGCCAGCAGTTCTCAGCGGGAGCTATACGAGCAGTACTTC.